The rows below give T cell receptor beta chains drawn from one sample of a study of T cell repertoires in cytomegalovirus infection. What these receptors recognize is not known. MiXCR, run by TCRdb on the reads, gives a single entry per CDR3 protein. The data show roughly 180,000 distinct CDR3 sequences, 20% to 25% seen once. The source material was CD8+ T cells from cultured PBMCs, sampled from culture after CMV antigen stimulation. These receptors came from a human donor in good health (CMV status not recorded). Some clones in this sample may be carry-over from other donors' samples. Each CDR3 is given with its conserved first and last residue. A D gene is named only where the DNA matches it firmly. Some rows mark clone size as missing; the rest say once, few, many or name a class of expanded clone.

few	18	NA	TRBV6-2/TRBV6-3	TRBJ1-2	TGTGCCAGCAGTTTCCTCAGACAGGCGACTATATCCAACTATGGCTACACCTTC	CASSFLRQATISNYGYTF
NA	15	TRBD1	TRBV6-2/TRBV6-3	TRBJ1-3	TGTGCCAGCAGTCGACGGACAGGGCCTGGAAACACCATATATTTT	CASSRRTGPGNTIYF
NA	17	TRBD2	TRBV30	TRBJ2-7	TGTGCCTGGAGAGGACTAGCGGCGGATGTAATGACCTACGAGCAGTACTTC	CAWRGLAADVMTYEQYF
NA	12	NA	TRBV7-2	TRBJ2-1	TGTGCCAGCAGCCCGTACAACAATGAGCAGTTCTTC	CASSPYNNEQFF
NA	17	NA	TRBV7-2	TRBJ2-5	TGTGCCAGCAGCTTAGGAGGTTGGCTGGGCTTCCAGGAGACCCAGTACTTC	CASSLGGWLGFQETQYF
few	15	NA	TRBV2	TRBJ1-4	TGTGCCAGCAGGCCAGGCGATGCAACTAATGAAAAACTGTTTTTT	CASRPGDATNEKLFF
NA	17	NA	TRBV6-5	TRBJ2-2	TGTGCCAGCAGTTATGTCGTTCACAGGGTGAACACCGGGGAGCTGTTTTTT	CASSYVVHRVNTGELFF
few	14	NA	TRBV7-9	TRBJ2-5	TGTGCCAGCAGCTTAGACATACTGCAAGAGACCCAGTACTTC	CASSLDILQETQYF
NA	17	NA	TRBV4-3	TRBJ1-1	TGCGCCAGCAGCCAAGATCCTCGATCTGAGTGGAACACTGAAGCTTTCTTT	CASSQDPRSEWNTEAFF
NA	18	TRBD2	TRBV7-9	TRBJ2-3	TGTGCCAGCAGCTTAAGGCTAGCGGGGGTCCTTTATCCAGATACGCAGTATTTT	CASSLRLAGVLYPDTQYF
NA	15	NA	TRBV6-5	TRBJ1-1	TGTGCCAGCAGTTACAAGCCGCGGTGGAACACTGAAGCTTTCTTT	CASSYKPRWNTEAFF
NA	18	NA	TRBV7-2	TRBJ2-6	TGTGCCAGCAGCTTAAATGCCGCCGGTAGGGATGGGGCCAACGTCCTGACTTTC	CASSLNAAGRDGANVLTF
NA	16	NA	TRBV7-2	TRBJ2-5	TGTGCCAGCAGCTTAGCGGGACTCAGATTACAAGAGACCCAGTACTTC	CASSLAGLRLQETQYF
few	15	TRBD1	TRBV12-3/TRBV12-4	TRBJ2-1	TGTGCCAGCACCGATGACAGGGGGCTGGACAATGAGCAGTTCTTC	CASTDDRGLDNEQFF
NA	15	NA	TRBV13	TRBJ1-1	TGTGCCAGCAGCTTTATAGCGGGGGAAAACACTGAAGCTTTCTTT	CASSFIAGENTEAFF
few	13	NA	TRBV7-2	TRBJ1-1	TGTGCCAGCAGCCGAGGGAGTTCCACTGAAGCTTTCTTT	CASSRGSSTEAFF
NA	17	TRBD2	TRBV12-3/TRBV12-4	TRBJ2-3	TGTGCCAGCAGTCCCGGACTAGCGGGGGGCCACACAGATACGCAGTATTTT	CASSPGLAGGHTDTQYF
few	15	NA	TRBV6-2/TRBV6-3	TRBJ2-3	TGTGCCAGCAGTTCCCTCCGGGACAGCACAGATACGCAGTATTTT	CASSSLRDSTDTQYF
few	12	NA	TRBV12-3/TRBV12-4	TRBJ2-7	TGTGCCAGCAGTTTCGCAGAGGACGAGCAGTACTTC	CASSFAEDEQYF
NA	15	TRBD1	TRBV28	TRBJ1-2	TGTGCCAGCATAGTAGGGGACAGGGGGAACTATGGCTACACCTTC	CASIVGDRGNYGYTF
NA	18	TRBD2	TRBV7-6	TRBJ2-3	TGTGCCAGCAGCTTAGTACTAGCGGGGACCCCTAGCACAGATACGCAGTATTTT	CASSLVLAGTPSTDTQYF
NA	15	NA	TRBV7-6	TRBJ2-3	TGTGCCAGCAGCTTACAGGGGTCACGCACAGATACGCAGTATTTT	CASSLQGSRTDTQYF
many	14	NA	TRBV7-2	TRBJ1-1	TGTGCCAGCAGCCTAGGACAGCGTTACACTGAAGCTTTCTTT	CASSLGQRYTEAFF
NA	15	NA	TRBV4-3	TRBJ2-7	TGCGCCAGCAGCCCCGGGTCGGTAGGTTTCTACGAGCAGTACTTC	CASSPGSVGFYEQYF
few	18	NA	TRBV6-1	TRBJ1-4	TGTGCCAGCAGTGCCTTGCCCCCCGGGACGGCTTTTAATGAAAAACTGTTTTTT	CASSALPPGTAFNEKLFF
few	12	NA	TRBV7-9	TRBJ2-7	TGTGCCAGCAGCGGGGACGTCTACGAGCAGTACTTC	CASSGDVYEQYF
NA	15	NA	TRBV7-2	TRBJ1-1	TGTGCCAGCAGCCTACTAAAGGGCGGGAACACTGAAGCTTTCTTT	CASSLLKGGNTEAFF
few	15	NA	TRBV7-2	TRBJ2-7	TGTGCCAGCAGCTTAGGACCTCCTAGGTGGTACGAGCAGTACTTC	CASSLGPPRWYEQYF
few	15	TRBD1	TRBV19	TRBJ1-2	TGTGCCAGTAGTACTGGGACAGCGTCTAACTATGGCTACACCTTC	CASSTGTASNYGYTF
NA	14	TRBD1	TRBV7-2	TRBJ2-5	TGTGCCAGCAGCTTGCGCCAGGGGGAGAAGACCCAGTACTTC	CASSLRQGEKTQYF
few	14	TRBD2	TRBV7-2	TRBJ2-7	TGTGCCAGCAGCATACTAGCGGGGGGTTACGAGCAGTACTTC	CASSILAGGYEQYF
few	18	NA	TRBV7-2	TRBJ2-6	TGTGCCAGCAGCCAAGACTCCCGACGCCGCTCTGGGGCCAACGTCCTGACTTTC	CASSQDSRRRSGANVLTF
NA	12	TRBD1	TRBV7-9	TRBJ2-7	TGTGCCAGCAGATCCGACAGGGTCGAGCAGTACTTC	CASRSDRVEQYF
NA	14	NA	TRBV12-3/TRBV12-4	TRBJ1-6	TGTGCCACCAGAGGACGGACGACTAATTCACCCCTCCACTTT	CATRGRTTNSPLHF
NA	16	TRBD2	TRBV6-1	TRBJ2-3	TGTGCCAGCAGTGAAGATTTGCGGGGGTACAGAGCTACGCAGTATTTT	CASSEDLRGYRATQYF
NA	12	TRBD1	TRBV29-1	TRBJ1-2	TGCAGCGTGACCGGGACAGTCTATGGCTACACCTTC	CSVTGTVYGYTF
many	14	NA	TRBV12-3/TRBV12-4	TRBJ2-5	TGTGCCAGCAGGAGGGACCTACAGTGGGAGACCCAGTACTTC	CASRRDLQWETQYF
NA	17	TRBD1	TRBV5-6	TRBJ2-7	TGTGCCAGCAGCTTCATGGTTTCGGACAGGCTGACCTACGAGCAGTACTTC	CASSFMVSDRLTYEQYF
NA	16	TRBD1	TRBV7-2	TRBJ1-2	TGTGCCAGCAGCTTAGCTGGGACAGGGTTGGGGGATGGCTACACCTTC	CASSLAGTGLGDGYTF
few	15	NA	TRBV7-2	TRBJ2-2	TGTGCCAGCAGCCCAGGACTCGGGGCCCCCGGGGAGCTGTTTTTT	CASSPGLGAPGELFF
many	17	TRBD1	TRBV5-4	TRBJ1-6	TGTGCCAGCAGCGTCACCGGGACAGGGTTCGGGAATTCACCCCTCCACTTT	CASSVTGTGFGNSPLHF
NA	15	NA	TRBV4-1	TRBJ1-5	TGCGCCAGCAGCTCCCGTGGGGGAATCAGCTCGGCCCAGCATTTT	CASSSRGGISSAQHF
few	15	TRBD1	TRBV4-1	TRBJ1-2	TGCGCCAGCAGCCACTCGGGACAGCCTAACTATGGCTACACCTTC	CASSHSGQPNYGYTF
NA	14	TRBD1	TRBV6-6	TRBJ2-7	TGTGCCAGCATGATTCCGGACAGGGTCTACGAGCAGTACTTC	CASMIPDRVYEQYF
few	14	NA	TRBV7-9	TRBJ1-5	TGTGCCAGCAGCTTAGCGATCGCGGGGGAGCCCCAGCATTTT	CASSLAIAGEPQHF
NA	14	NA	TRBV12-3/TRBV12-4	TRBJ1-3	TGTGCCAGCAGTTTACAGGGATCTGGAAACACCATATATTTT	CASSLQGSGNTIYF
NA	14	NA	TRBV15	TRBJ2-6	TGTGCCACCAGCGAAAGCTCTGGGGCCAACGTCCTGACTTTC	CATSESSGANVLTF
few	19	NA	TRBV7-9	TRBJ1-3	TGTGCCAGCAGCAGCAGACAGCCGCAAACCGGCCTCTCTGGAAACACCATATATTTT	CASSSRQPQTGLSGNTIYF
few	14	TRBD1	TRBV2	TRBJ2-5	TGTGCCAGCAGCGGACAGGATGACCAAGAGACCCAGTACTTC	CASSGQDDQETQYF
few	14	TRBD1	TRBV28	TRBJ2-7	TGTGCCAGCAGTCCGACAGGGGGCTCCTACGAGCAGTACTTC	CASSPTGGSYEQYF
few	14	NA	TRBV7-9	TRBJ1-1	TGTGCCAGCAGCGATAGGGTTAGGGGCAATGAAGCTTTCTTT	CASSDRVRGNEAFF
NA	15	NA	TRBV6-5	TRBJ2-1	TGTGCCAGCAGCAAAATCCTAATGGGGGGCAATGAGCAGTTCTTC	CASSKILMGGNEQFF
few	14	TRBD1	TRBV7-2	TRBJ2-5	TGTGCCAGCAGTTTAAACAGGGGGCTGGAGACCCAGTACTTC	CASSLNRGLETQYF
NA	13	NA	TRBV12-3/TRBV12-4	TRBJ1-5	TGTGCCAGCAGTTTAGGGGGGTGGCAGCCCCAGCATTTT	CASSLGGWQPQHF
NA	18	NA	TRBV7-9	TRBJ2-2	TGTGCCATCTCCCCTTCTTCGCGCCCTAGCGCCGACACCGGGGAGCTGTTTTTT	CAISPSSRPSADTGELFF